Below, 27 T cell receptor beta chains from the same sample are listed, as sequenced in a study of blood T cell repertoires in COVID-19. The assay was immunoSEQ multiplex PCR, and TCRdb's table has in-frame clones only and misses some. The data show 45,000 to 50,000 clones, 80% to 90% seen once. The sample was peripheral blood. These receptors originate from a human donor in a cohort sampled during active COVID-19.

The CDR3 is CASSFLNQPQHF. The CDR3 DNA follows: TGTGCCAGCAGCTTCCTAAATCAGCCCCAGCATTTT. The V call is TRBV5-6, the J call TRBJ1-5; D call uncertain. The CDR3 extends over 12 amino acids. The V gene lost 2 bases and the J gene lost 4 bases, with 4 bases spanning the gap. Looked up from germline, CDR1 is SGHDT and CDR2 is YYEEEE.

This clone is a singleton in its sample. In nucleotides, the CDR3 is TGTGCCAGCAGTTATCCTGTAACCTACGAGCAGTACTTC. It encodes CASSYPVTYEQYF. The chain links TRBV6-5 to TRBJ2-7; unclear D gene. V gave up 3 bases and J gave up 2 bases, with 8 bases separating them. The CDR3 covers 13 residues. Germline V gene data show CDR1 as MNHEY and CDR2 as SVGAGI.

The chain links TRBV4-2 to TRBJ2-5, with 12 positions matching TRBD2. Germline values: CDR1 LGHNA, CDR2 YNFKEQ. Trimming removed 2 bases from V and 4 bases from J; junction bases left unmatched: 17. This CDR3 has 20 amino acids. CDR3 residues: CASSQLGLAGSVPGGETQYF. The DNA for the CDR3 is TGTGCCAGCAGCCAATTGGGACTAGCGGGCTCCGTCCCAGGGGGAGAGACCCAGTACTTC.

The rearrangement links TRBV9 to TRBJ1-6; D possibly corresponds to TRBD1 (5 bases). V was trimmed by 0 bases and J by 7 bases, leaving 11 bases between them. The CDR3 loop spans 15 amino acids. The V gene's germline CDR1 is SGDLS and CDR2 YYNGEE. CDR3 residues: CASSVEEGTNSPLHF. Here the CDR3 DNA reads TGTGCCAGCAGCGTAGAGGAGGGGACGAATTCACCCCTCCACTTT.

This clone was observed once. The J gene is TRBJ1-3, the V gene TRBV9; D perhaps matches TRBD1 (5 bases). V dropped 1 base and J dropped 4 bases, with 15 bases sitting between them. CDR3 length: 16 residues. Looked up from germline, CDR1 is SGDLS and CDR2 is YYNGEE. CDR3 nucleotide sequence: TGTGCCAGCAGCGTAAACAGGCCCGATGGGGGAAACACCATATATTTT. Amino acid sequence: CASSVNRPDGGNTIYF.

This rearrangement joins TRBV7-3 to TRBJ2-5, with TRBD2 matching 12 bases. Germline assignment: CDR1 SGHTA and CDR2 FQGTGA. Trimming removed 2 bases from V and 5 bases from J; junction bases left unmatched: 9. The CDR3 loop spans 17 amino acids. CDR3 sequence: CASSLEGPSGGVETQYF. The CDR3 region has the DNA TGTGCCAGCAGCTTAGAAGGGCCTAGCGGGGGGGTCGAGACCCAGTACTTC.

This clone was seen a single time. The J gene is TRBJ2-3, the V gene TRBV6-2 or TRBV6-3; 14 positions agree with TRBD2. V lost 6 bases to trimming and J lost 6 bases; unmatched junction nucleotides: 11. CDR1 and CDR2 from the germline V gene are MNHEY and SVGEGT. This CDR3 spans 17 amino acids. CDR3 loop: CASSRTGLAGGWDTQYF. CDR3 DNA: TGTGCCAGCAGCCGAACCGGACTAGCGGGGGGCTGGGATACGCAGTATTTT.

The chain recombines TRBV27 with TRBJ1-3; perhaps TRBD1 as D (5 bases). The CDR3 loop spans 13 amino acids. Trimming removed 3 bases from V and 4 bases from J, with 7 bases in between. The germline V gene has CDR1 MNHEY and CDR2 SMNVEV (reference sequence). The DNA of the CDR3 is TGTGCCAGCAGTTTCAGGGCCGGAAACACCATATATTTT. Protein product: CASSFRAGNTIYF.

The table lists this clone with a count of one. The chain recombines TRBV14 with TRBJ1-6, with D uncertain. There are 13 residues in the CDR3. Germline CDR1 SGHDN, CDR2 FVKESK. Deletions cut 5 bases from V and 10 bases from J, with 12 bases between. This chain's CDR3 is CASSAWEYSPLHF. The CDR3 DNA is TGTGCCAGCAGCGCCTGGGAGTACTCACCCCTCCACTTT.

The chain uses TRBV5-4 and TRBJ2-4; tentative D call: TRBD1 (6 bases). Germline V gene data show CDR1 as SGHNT and CDR2 as YYREEE (reference sequence). CDR3 length equals 12 residues. V lost 8 bases, J lost 4 bases, and 10 bases lay in between. The CDR3 DNA reads as TGTGCCAGTGTGGGGGCGAAAAACATTCAGTACTTC. The encoded protein is CASVGAKNIQYF.

The V gene is TRBV5-1, the J gene TRBJ1-2; D might be TRBD1 (5 bases). The CDR3 length is 14 residues. The ends were cut back, 0 bases at V and 2 bases at J, with 8 bases in the middle. CDR1 and CDR2 (germline): SGHRS, YFSETQ. This CDR3 reads CASSLDRRNYGYTF. The DNA for the CDR3 is TGCGCCAGCAGCTTGGACAGGAGAAACTATGGCTACACCTTC.

The V and J genes are TRBV6-2 or TRBV6-3 and TRBJ2-5; 7 positions match TRBD2. V was pared by 6 bases and J by 2 bases, with 3 bases of the junction left unmatched. This CDR3 contains 13 residues. CDR1 MNHEY and CDR2 SVGEGT come from the germline V gene. In DNA, the CDR3 is TGTGCCAGCAGCTCACTAGCGCAAGAGACCCAGTACTTC. It is translated as CASSSLAQETQYF.

The J gene is TRBJ1-1, the V gene TRBV6-6; tentatively, D is TRBD1 (6 bases). Deletions cut 8 bases from V and 1 base from J, with 11 bases between. The CDR3 is 13 residues long. Germline assignment: CDR1 MNHNY and CDR2 SVGAGI (reference sequence). CDR3: CASRGQKNTEAFF. DNA for the CDR3: TGTGCCAGCCGCGGACAGAAGAACACTGAAGCTTTCTTT.

This chain uses TRBV18 with TRBJ2-5; TRBD2 aligns across 7 bases. Germline CDR1 is KGHSH and CDR2 is LQKENI. The V gene end was trimmed by 1 base and the J gene end by 4 bases; junction bases not matched to a gene: 0. CDR3 length: 13 amino acids. CDR3 protein: CASSPRGGETQYF. The CDR3 DNA follows: TGTGCCAGCTCACCACGCGGGGGAGAGACCCAGTACTTC.

V is TRBV30 and J is TRBJ1-3; 12 bases agree with TRBD1. CDR1 is GTSNPN and CDR2 is SVGIG in the germline V gene (reference sequence). The V gene end was trimmed by 5 bases and the J gene end by 3 bases; junction bases not matched to a gene: 11. There are 17 residues in the CDR3. The CDR3 bases are TGTGCCTGGCCTTACCCCCGGGACAGGGGGCATGGAAACACCATATATTTT. As protein: CAWPYPRDRGHGNTIYF. Combining the CDR3 with reference TRBV30 and TRBJ1-3 gives the whole variable domain SQTIHQWPATLVQPVGSPLSLECTVEGTSNPNLYWYRQAAGRGLQLLFYSVGIGQISSEVPQNLSASRPQDRQFILSSKKLLLSDSGFYLCAWPYPRDRGHGNTIYFGEGSWLTVV.

This chain connects TRBV5-6 to TRBJ1-5; a weak D match, TRBD1 (5 bases). V shed 4 bases and J shed 9 bases, with 17 bases lying between them. From germline, CDR1 is SGHDT and CDR2 YYEEEE. CDR3 length equals 14 residues. CDR3 region: CASSPGMGGGPQHF. In DNA, the CDR3 is TGTGCCAGCAGCCCCGGGATGGGGGGAGGGCCCCAGCATTTT.

CDR3 sequence (DNA): TGTGCCAGCAGCTTGGGTCGCGGGGCCGACAATGAGCAGTTCTTC. Translated: CASSLGRGADNEQFF. The rearrangement uses TRBV7-3 and TRBJ2-1; tentatively, D is TRBD2 (6 bases). Germline lookup yields CDR1 SGHTA and CDR2 FQGTGA. V lost 3 bases and J lost 5, with 14 bases in between. CDR3 length equals 15 residues.

This sequence joins TRBV5-5 and TRBJ2-1, with 8 positions matching TRBD2. This CDR3 has 14 amino acids. Germline loops: CDR1 SGHKS, CDR2 YYEKEE (reference sequence). Trimming cost V 2 bases and J 7 bases; bases outside gene matches: 5. CDR3 region: CASSFGTSNNEQFF. In DNA, the CDR3 is TGTGCCAGCAGCTTTGGGACTAGTAATAATGAGCAGTTCTTC.

This clone was seen only a few times. This rearrangement joins TRBV4-2 to TRBJ2-3, with a weak D call TRBD1 (5 bases). Germline V lookup: CDR1 LGHNA, CDR2 YNFKEQ. The CDR3 contains 13 residues. Trimming left V 1 base short and J 4 bases short, with 6 bases between. The CDR3 coding sequence is TGTGCCAGCAGCCAAGGGACACCAGATACGCAGTATTTT. Protein sequence: CASSQGTPDTQYF.

The CDR3 here is CATSDSGINTGELFF. CDR3 coding DNA: TGTGCCACCAGTGATTCAGGCATAAACACCGGGGAGCTGTTTTTT. The chain links TRBV24-1 to TRBJ2-2; no reliable D call. The CDR3 runs 15 residues. V lost 2 bases and J 2 bases, leaving 8 bases between the germline ends. Per germline, CDR1 KGHDR and CDR2 SFDVKD.

The chain has TRBV7-2 and TRBJ2-3, with D possibly TRBD1 on 6 matching bases. Trimming removed 4 bases from V and 2 bases from J, with 16 bases in between. The germline V gene encodes CDR1 SGHTA and CDR2 FQGNSA. This CDR3 is 16 amino acids long. CDR3 DNA: TGTGCCAGCAGCTCAGGGGTAGCGCGGTCCACAGATACGCAGTATTTT. This encodes CASSSGVARSTDTQYF.

A few counts support this clone. The chain is built from TRBV4-1 and TRBJ1-5; D unclear. The V gene lost 0 bases and the J gene lost 5 bases, with 5 bases spanning the gap. The CDR3 runs 13 residues. The V gene's germline CDR1 is MGHRA and CDR2 YSYEKL. CDR3 sequence: CASSQDEDQPQHF. The CDR3 DNA reads as TGCGCCAGCAGCCAAGATGAGGATCAGCCCCAGCATTTT.

Concerning this clone: One end of the junction does not line up with germline, which may come from a read error. The V call is TRBV7-7, the J call TRBJ2-1, with 10 positions matching TRBD2. CDR1 and CDR2 (germline): SSHAT, FNYEAQ (reference sequence). This CDR3 comprises 15 residues. The CDR3 here is CASSPGTSDYNEQFF. The CDR3 DNA sequence: TGTGCTAGCAGCCCCGGGACTAGCGACTACAATGAGCAGTTCTTC. The full variable domain, with the rest looked up from reference TRBV7-7 and TRBJ2-1, is GAGVSQSPRYKVTKRGQDVTLRCDPISSHATLYWYQQALGQGPEFLTYFNYEAQPDKSGLPSDRFSAERPEGSISTLTIQRTEQRDSAMYRCASSPGTSDYNEQFFGPGTRLTVL.

This CDR3 is CATLGTSNEQFF. CDR3 DNA sequence: TGTGCCACCCTTGGGACATCCAATGAGCAGTTCTTC. The genes are TRBV10-3 and TRBJ2-1; D perhaps matches TRBD1 (6 bases). V gave up 10 bases and J gave up 6 bases, with 13 bases separating them. From germline, CDR1 is ENHRY and CDR2 SYGVKD. The length of the CDR3 is 12 residues.

The V and J genes are TRBV15 and TRBJ2-5, with D possibly TRBD2 on 7 matching bases. CDR1 is LNHNV and CDR2 is YYDKDF in the germline V gene (reference sequence). The CDR3 contains 15 residues. With 1 base removed from V and 5 bases from J, the gap between germline ends came to 14 bases. The CDR3 sequence is CATSRVGGGEETQYF. The CDR3 DNA is TGTGCCACCAGCAGAGTAGGAGGGGGGGAGGAGACCCAGTACTTC.

This rearrangement joins TRBV19 to TRBJ2-2, with TRBD2 as a possible D gene (5 bases). The V end was cut by 5 bases, the J end by 1 base, with 11 bases between. CDR1 LNHDA and CDR2 SQIVND come from the germline V gene (reference sequence). The CDR3 contains 15 residues. The CDR3 sequence: CASSGRGQNTGELFF. CDR3 in DNA: TGTGCCAGTAGTGGAAGAGGGCAGAACACCGGGGAGCTGTTTTTT.

This clone was observed a single time. The V and J genes are TRBV19 and TRBJ1-1; possible D gene TRBD1, 6 bases. Germline V lookup: CDR1 LNHDA, CDR2 SQIVND (reference sequence). CDR3 size: 16 residues. Deletions cut 7 bases from V and 2 bases from J, with 20 bases between. As DNA, the CDR3 is TGTGCCAGTAACCCAGACAGGTGTTACCTAAACACTGAAGCTTTCTTT. Its protein is CASNPDRCYLNTEAFF.